The subject of this entry is one T cell receptor beta chain. The record originates from a study of blood T cell repertoires in COVID-19. Across the study: COVID-19 samples collected from the United States, Italy and Spain covered acute and convalescent phases. T cells, B-cell-depleted T cells, or PBMCs provided the cDNA or gDNA that served as material.

V was clipped by 10 bases and J by 7 bases, with 10 bases between them. The V gene's germline CDR1 is SNHLY and CDR2 FYNNEI. This CDR3 is 11 amino acids long. Original handling: Reference gene primers were amplified, and this amplification served to estimate nucleated cell counts. Measured with immunoSEQ multiplex PCR; TCRdb has only the in-frame clones, and not every one. That table is the source of V, J and clone size, and D and trimming were worked out from the DNA. Here the sample spans roughly 120,000 clones, about 85% being singletons. The sample comprised peripheral blood. This TCR came from a man in his forties or fifties with acute or convalescent COVID-19. The rearrangement links TRBV2 to TRBJ2-2, with D possibly TRBD2 on 5 matching bases. The CDR3 coding sequence is TGTGCCAACCGGGGAAGCGGGGAGCTGTTTTTT. The encoded protein is CANRGSGELFF.